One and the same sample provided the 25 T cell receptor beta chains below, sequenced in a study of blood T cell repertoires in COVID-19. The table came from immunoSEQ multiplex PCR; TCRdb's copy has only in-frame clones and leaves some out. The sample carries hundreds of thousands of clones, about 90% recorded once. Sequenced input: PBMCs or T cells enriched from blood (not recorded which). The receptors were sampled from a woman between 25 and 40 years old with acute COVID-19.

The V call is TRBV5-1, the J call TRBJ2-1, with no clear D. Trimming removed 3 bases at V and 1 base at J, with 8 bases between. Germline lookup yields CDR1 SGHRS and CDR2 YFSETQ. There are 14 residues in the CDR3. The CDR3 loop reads CASSSPESYNEQFF. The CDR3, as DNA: TGCGCCAGCAGCTCCCCGGAGTCCTACAATGAGCAGTTCTTC.

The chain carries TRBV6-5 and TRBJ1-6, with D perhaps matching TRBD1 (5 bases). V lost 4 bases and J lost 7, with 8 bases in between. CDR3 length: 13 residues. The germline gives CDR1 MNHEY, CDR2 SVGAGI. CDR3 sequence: CASSFDRNSPLHF. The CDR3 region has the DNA TGTGCCAGCAGTTTCGACAGAAATTCACCCCTCCACTTT.

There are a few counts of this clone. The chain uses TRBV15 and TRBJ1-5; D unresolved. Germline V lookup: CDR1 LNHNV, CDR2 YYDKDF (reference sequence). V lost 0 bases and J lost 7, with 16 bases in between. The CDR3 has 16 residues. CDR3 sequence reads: CATSRDYERVGQPQHF. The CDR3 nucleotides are TGTGCCACCAGCAGAGATTATGAGAGGGTAGGGCAGCCCCAGCATTTT.

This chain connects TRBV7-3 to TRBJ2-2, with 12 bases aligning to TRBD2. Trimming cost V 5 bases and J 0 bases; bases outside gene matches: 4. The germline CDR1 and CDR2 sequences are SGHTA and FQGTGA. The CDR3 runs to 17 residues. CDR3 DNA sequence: TGTGCCAGCAGCCCGTGGACTAGCGGGGCGAACACCGGGGAGCTGTTTTTT. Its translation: CASSPWTSGANTGELFF.

CDR3 in amino acids: CASSMDLQGRLSVNTEAFF. The DNA of the CDR3 is TGTGCCAGTAGTATGGACCTGCAGGGTCGACTTTCGGTGAACACTGAAGCTTTCTTT. The chain employs TRBV19 and TRBJ1-1; D possibly corresponds to TRBD1 (5 bases). The germline V gene encodes CDR1 LNHDA and CDR2 SQIVND (reference sequence). The germline V and J ends were trimmed by 3 bases and 0 bases, with 23 bases remaining between them. The CDR3 contains 19 residues. Looking up the rest from reference TRBV19 and TRBJ1-1 gives the full variable domain: DGGITQSPKYLFRKEGQNVTLSCEQNLNHDAMYWYRQDPGQGLRLIYYSQIVNDFQKGDIAEGYSVSREKKESFPLTVTSAQKNPTAFYLCASSMDLQGRLSVNTEAFFGQGTRLTVV.

The DNA for the CDR3 is TGCGCCAGCAGCTGGGATGTGGGGGCAGGAGAGACCCAGTACTTC. It codes for CASSWDVGAGETQYF. J is TRBJ2-5 and V is TRBV5-1; D may be TRBD1 (6 bases). This CDR3 spans 15 amino acids. The germline CDR1 and CDR2 sequences are SGHRS and YFSETQ. V was pared by 3 bases and J by 4 bases, with 16 bases between.

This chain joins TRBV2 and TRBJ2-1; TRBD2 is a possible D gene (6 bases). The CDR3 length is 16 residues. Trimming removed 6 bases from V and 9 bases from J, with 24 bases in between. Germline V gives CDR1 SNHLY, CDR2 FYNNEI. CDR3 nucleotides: TGTGCCAGCAGCCTTACTTCTTTGTTTAACGGGGGTGAGCAGTTCTTC. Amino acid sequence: CASSLTSLFNGGEQFF. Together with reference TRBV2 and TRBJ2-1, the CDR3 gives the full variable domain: EPEVTQTPSHQVTQMGQEVILRCVPISNHLYFYWYRQILGQKVEFLVSFYNNEISEKSEIFDDQFSVERPDGSNFTLKIRSTKLEDSAMYFCASSLTSLFNGGEQFFGPGTRLTVL.

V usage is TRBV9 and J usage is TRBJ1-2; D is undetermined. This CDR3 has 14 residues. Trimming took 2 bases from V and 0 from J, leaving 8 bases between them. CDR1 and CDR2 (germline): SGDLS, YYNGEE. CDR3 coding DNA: TGTGCCAGCAGCGTTTTATCGGCTAACTATGGCTACACCTTC. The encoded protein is CASSVLSANYGYTF.

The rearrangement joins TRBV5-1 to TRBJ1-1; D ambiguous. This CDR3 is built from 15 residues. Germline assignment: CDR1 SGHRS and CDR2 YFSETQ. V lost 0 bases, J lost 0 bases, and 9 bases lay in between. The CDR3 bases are TGCGCCAGCAGCTTGGCGCTCGGGGTGAACACTGAAGCTTTCTTT. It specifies CASSLALGVNTEAFF.

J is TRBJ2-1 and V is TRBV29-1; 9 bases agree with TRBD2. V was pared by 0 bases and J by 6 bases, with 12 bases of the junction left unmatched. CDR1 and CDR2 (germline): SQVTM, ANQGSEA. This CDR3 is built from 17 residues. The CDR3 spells CSVEDSSGGTALNEQFF. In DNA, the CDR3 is TGCAGCGTTGAAGATTCAAGCGGGGGGACAGCGCTCAATGAGCAGTTCTTC.

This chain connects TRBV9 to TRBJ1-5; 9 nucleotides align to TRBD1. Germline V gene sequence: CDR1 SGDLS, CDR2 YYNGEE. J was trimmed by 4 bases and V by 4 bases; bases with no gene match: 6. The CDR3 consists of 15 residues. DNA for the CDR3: TGTGCCAGCAGCCCTGGGGGGACAGGGAATCAGCCCCAGCATTTT. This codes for CASSPGGTGNQPQHF.

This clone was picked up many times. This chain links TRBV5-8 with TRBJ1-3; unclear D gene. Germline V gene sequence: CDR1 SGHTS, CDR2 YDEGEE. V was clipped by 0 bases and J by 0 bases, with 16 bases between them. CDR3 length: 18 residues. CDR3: CASSLGLSSASSGNTIYF. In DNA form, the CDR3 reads TGTGCCAGCAGCTTGGGTTTGTCGAGCGCGAGCTCTGGAAACACCATATATTTT.

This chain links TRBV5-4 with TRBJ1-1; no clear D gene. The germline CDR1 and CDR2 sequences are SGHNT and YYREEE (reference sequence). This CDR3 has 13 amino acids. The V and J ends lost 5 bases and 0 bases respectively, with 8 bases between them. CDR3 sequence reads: CASSPVLNTEAFF. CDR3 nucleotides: TGTGCCAGCAGTCCAGTCTTGAACACTGAAGCTTTCTTT.

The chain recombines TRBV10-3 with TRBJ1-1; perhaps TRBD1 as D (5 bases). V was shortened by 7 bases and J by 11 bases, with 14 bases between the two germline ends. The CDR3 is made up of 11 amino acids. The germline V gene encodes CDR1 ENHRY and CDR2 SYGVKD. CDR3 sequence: CAIKEQGYAFF. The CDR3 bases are TGTGCCATCAAGGAGCAGGGCTACGCTTTCTTT.

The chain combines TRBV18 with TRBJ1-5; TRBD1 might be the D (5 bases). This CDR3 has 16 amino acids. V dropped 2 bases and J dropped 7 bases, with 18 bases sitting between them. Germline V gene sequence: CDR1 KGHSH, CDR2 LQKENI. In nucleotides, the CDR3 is TGTGCCAGCTCACCATCCAACGGGGGTGATAGACAGCCCCAGCATTTT. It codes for CASSPSNGGDRQPQHF.

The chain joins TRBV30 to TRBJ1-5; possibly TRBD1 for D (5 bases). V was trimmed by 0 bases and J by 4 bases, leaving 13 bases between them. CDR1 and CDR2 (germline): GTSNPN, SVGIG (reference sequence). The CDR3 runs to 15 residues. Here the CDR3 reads CAWSVALAGNQPQHF. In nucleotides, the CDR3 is TGTGCCTGGAGTGTTGCATTGGCAGGGAATCAGCCCCAGCATTTT.

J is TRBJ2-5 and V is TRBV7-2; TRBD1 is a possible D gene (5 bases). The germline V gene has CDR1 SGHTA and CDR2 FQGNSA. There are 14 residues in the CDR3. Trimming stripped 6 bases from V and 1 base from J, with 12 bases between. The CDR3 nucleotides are TGTGCCAGCAGTTTGCGGCAGGGCCAAGAGACCCAGTACTTC. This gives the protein CASSLRQGQETQYF.

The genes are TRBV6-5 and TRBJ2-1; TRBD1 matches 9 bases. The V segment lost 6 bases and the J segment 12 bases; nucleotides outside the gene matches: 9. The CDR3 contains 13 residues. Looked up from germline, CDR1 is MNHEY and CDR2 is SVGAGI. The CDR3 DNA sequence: TGTGCCAGCAGATACCCGGACAGGGGTGCGCAGTTCTTC. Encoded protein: CASRYPDRGAQFF.

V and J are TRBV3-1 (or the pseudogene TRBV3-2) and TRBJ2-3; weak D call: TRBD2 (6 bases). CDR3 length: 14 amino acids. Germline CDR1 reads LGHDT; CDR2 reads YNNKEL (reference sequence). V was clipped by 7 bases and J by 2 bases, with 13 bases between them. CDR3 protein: CASNGGRYTDTQYF. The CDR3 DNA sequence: TGTGCCAGCAACGGGGGAAGGTACACAGATACGCAGTATTTT.

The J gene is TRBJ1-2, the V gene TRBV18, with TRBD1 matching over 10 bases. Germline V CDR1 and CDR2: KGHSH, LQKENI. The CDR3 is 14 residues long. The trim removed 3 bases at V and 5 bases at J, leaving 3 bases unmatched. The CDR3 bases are TGTGCCAGCTCACCCCGGGACAGGGGTTATGGCTACACCTTC. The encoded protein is CASSPRDRGYGYTF.

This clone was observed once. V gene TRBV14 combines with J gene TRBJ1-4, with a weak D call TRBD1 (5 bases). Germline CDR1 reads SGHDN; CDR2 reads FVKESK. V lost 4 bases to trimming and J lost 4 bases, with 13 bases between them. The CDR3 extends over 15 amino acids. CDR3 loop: CASSPRRENNEKLFF. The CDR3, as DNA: TGTGCCAGCAGCCCCCGCAGGGAAAATAATGAAAAACTGTTTTTT.

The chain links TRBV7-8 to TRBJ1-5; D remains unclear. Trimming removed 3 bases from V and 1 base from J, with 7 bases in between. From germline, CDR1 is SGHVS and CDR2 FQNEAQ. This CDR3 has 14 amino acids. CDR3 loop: CASSFGESNQPQHF. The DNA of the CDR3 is TGTGCCAGCAGCTTTGGGGAGAGCAATCAGCCCCAGCATTTT. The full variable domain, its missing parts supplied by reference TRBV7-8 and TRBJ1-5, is GAGVSQSPRYKVAKRGQDVALRCDPISGHVSLFWYQQALGQGPEFLTYFQNEAQLDKSGLPSDRFFAERPEGSVSTLKIQRTQQEDSAVYLCASSFGESNQPQHFGDGTRLSIL.

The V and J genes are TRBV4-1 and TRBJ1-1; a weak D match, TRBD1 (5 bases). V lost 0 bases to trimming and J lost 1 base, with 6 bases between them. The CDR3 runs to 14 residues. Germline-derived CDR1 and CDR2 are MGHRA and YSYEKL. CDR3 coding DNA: TGCGCCAGCAGCCAAGACGACAGGAACACTGAAGCTTTCTTT. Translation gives CASSQDDRNTEAFF.

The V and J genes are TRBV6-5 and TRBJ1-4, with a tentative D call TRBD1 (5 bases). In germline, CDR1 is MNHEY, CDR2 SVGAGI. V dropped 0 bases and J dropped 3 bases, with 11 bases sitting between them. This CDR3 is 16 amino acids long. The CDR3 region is CASSYSAGGANEKLFF. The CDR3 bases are TGTGCCAGCAGTTACTCTGCGGGGGGGGCTAATGAAAAACTGTTTTTT.

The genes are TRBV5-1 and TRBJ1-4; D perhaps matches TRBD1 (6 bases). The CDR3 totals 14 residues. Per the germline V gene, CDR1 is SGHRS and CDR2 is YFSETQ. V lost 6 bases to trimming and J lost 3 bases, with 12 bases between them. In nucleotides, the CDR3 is TGCGCCAGCAACGAACAGGGCCCTAATGAAAAACTGTTTTTT. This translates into CASNEQGPNEKLFF.